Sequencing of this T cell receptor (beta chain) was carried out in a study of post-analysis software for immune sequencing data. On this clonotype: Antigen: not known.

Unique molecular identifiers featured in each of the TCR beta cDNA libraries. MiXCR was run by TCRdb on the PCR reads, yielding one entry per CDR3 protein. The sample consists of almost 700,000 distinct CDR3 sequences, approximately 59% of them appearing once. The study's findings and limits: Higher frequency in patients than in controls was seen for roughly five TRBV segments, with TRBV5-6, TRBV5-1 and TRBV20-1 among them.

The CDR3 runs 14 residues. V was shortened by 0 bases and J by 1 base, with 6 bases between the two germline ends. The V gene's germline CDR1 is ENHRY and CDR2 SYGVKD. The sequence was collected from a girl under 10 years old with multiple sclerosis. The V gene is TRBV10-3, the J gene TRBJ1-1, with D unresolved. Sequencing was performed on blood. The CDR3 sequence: CAISESTGNTEAFF. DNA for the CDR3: TGTGCCATCAGTGAGTCGACGGGGAACACTGAAGCTTTCTTT.